This entry lists 8 T cell receptor beta chains sequenced from one sample in a study of T-cell reconstitution after alpha-beta-depleted transplantation in children. Molecular barcoding with unique molecular identifiers was used for the TCRbeta library. TCRdb itself ran the PCR reads through MiXCR, one entry per CDR3 protein. The sample lists about 640,000 distinct CDR3 sequences, around 17% occurring once. Specimen: PBMCs from the stem cell graft donor, collected from the stem cell graft. These receptors were collected from a human donor who donated a stem cell graft to a child with acute myeloid leukemia.

The chain links TRBV5-6 to TRBJ2-1, with 7 nucleotides matching TRBD2. This CDR3 has 16 amino acids. The junction had 7 bases not matched to a gene; V was cut back by 4 bases and J by 0 bases. Germline CDR1 SGHDT, CDR2 YYEEEE. The CDR3: CASSPTGGSSYNEQFF. The CDR3 coding sequence is TGTGCCAGCAGCCCGACGGGGGGAAGCTCCTACAATGAGCAGTTCTTC.

The gene calls are TRBV15 and TRBJ2-6; the D is unclear. Germline-derived CDR1 and CDR2 are LNHNV and YYDKDF (reference sequence). The CDR3 sequence is 16 residues long. V lost 4 bases and J lost 4, with 14 bases in between. The CDR3 DNA reads as TGTGCCACCAGCACTTCAGATGAGAACGGGGCCAACGTCCTGACTTTC. Translated: CATSTSDENGANVLTF.

The table lists this clonotype with many counts. The CDR3: CSARTAPEAFF. The DNA for the CDR3 is TGCAGTGCGCGGACAGCTCCTGAAGCTTTCTTT. The V call is TRBV20-1, the J call TRBJ1-1, with a possible D match to TRBD1 (6 bases). The germline CDR1 and CDR2 sequences are DFQATT and SNEGSKA (reference sequence). The ends were cut back, 6 bases at V and 6 bases at J, with 11 bases in the middle. The CDR3 extends over 11 amino acids.

This chain joins TRBV5-1 and TRBJ2-5, with D perhaps matching TRBD2 (6 bases). Trimming stripped 4 bases from V and 5 bases from J, with 18 bases between. The CDR3 has 15 amino acids. CDR1 and CDR2 (germline): SGHRS, YFSETQ. CDR3 in amino acids: CASSLEGGTGETQYF. CDR3 nucleotides: TGCGCCAGCAGCCTGGAGGGCGGGACTGGCGAGACCCAGTACTTC.

This clonotype appeared many times. This sequence joins TRBV20-1 and TRBJ2-7; perhaps TRBD2 as D (5 bases). In germline, CDR1 is DFQATT, CDR2 SNEGSKA (reference sequence). Trimming cost V 4 bases and J 0 bases, with 10 bases left between them. The CDR3 loop spans 13 amino acids. The CDR3 region is CSAKGGNSYEQYF. In DNA, the CDR3 is TGCAGTGCTAAAGGAGGCAACTCCTACGAGCAGTACTTC.

The chain recombines TRBV6-6 with TRBJ1-4; D is perhaps TRBD1 (6 bases). The V end was cut by 8 bases, the J end by 5 bases, with 12 bases between. This CDR3 comprises 13 residues. Looked up from germline, CDR1 is MNHNY and CDR2 is SVGAGI (reference sequence). CDR3 sequence reads: CASFRGQNEKLFF. CDR3 bases: TGTGCCAGCTTCAGAGGACAGAATGAAAAACTGTTTTTT.

This clonotype was seen ten or more times. The V gene is TRBV20-1, the J gene TRBJ2-2; TRBD1 matches at 8 bases. Germline CDR1 is DFQATT and CDR2 is SNEGSKA (reference sequence). V trimming: 4 bases; J trimming: 3 bases; junction bases outside the gene matches: 1. The CDR3 covers 13 residues. The CDR3: CSATGGDTGELFF. The CDR3 DNA is TGCAGTGCTACAGGGGGCGACACCGGGGAGCTGTTTTTT.

In its sample, this clonotype was seen a few times. V and J are TRBV20-1 and TRBJ2-7, with TRBD2 matching 9 bases. The J segment lost 2 bases and the V segment lost 1 base, leaving 3 bases of the junction unmatched. In germline, CDR1 is DFQATT, CDR2 SNEGSKA (reference sequence). This CDR3 has 14 amino acids. The CDR3 sequence: CSARAASGTYEQYF. CDR3 nucleotides: TGCAGTGCTAGAGCCGCTAGCGGGACCTACGAGCAGTACTTC.